This is a list of T cell receptor beta chains from one sample in a study of blood T cell repertoires in COVID-19. Here immunoSEQ multiplex PCR was the method, and the copy in TCRdb shows in-frame clones only, minus some. The sample has some 70,000 clones; 85% to 90% are singletons. Sequencing was carried out using peripheral blood. Receptors were obtained from a man in his fifties or sixties with acute or convalescent COVID-19. CDR3s include the opening cysteine and the closing phenylalanine or tryptophan. A D gene is named only where the DNA matches it firmly. Where a row states a size, it is once, few, many or the class of an expanded clone; other rows omit it.

CDR3 length,D gene,V gene,J gene,clone size,CDR3 DNA,CDR3 protein
18,-,TRBV3-1/TRBV3-2,TRBJ1-2,-,TGTGCCAGCAGCCAAGATTGGGATGTGGTCAGGGGTGACTATGGCTACACCTTC,CASSQDWDVVRGDYGYTF
14,-,TRBV27,TRBJ2-5,-,TGTGCCAGCAGTTTATCCCGCAAGGGGGAGACCCAGTACTTC,CASSLSRKGETQYF
15,-,TRBV21-1,TRBJ1-4,-,TGTGCCAGCAGCAAAGGCAGTGCAACTAATGAAAAACTGTTTTTT,CASSKGSATNEKLFF
19,TRBD1,TRBV6-2/TRBV6-3,TRBJ1-5,-,TGTGCCAGCAGTTACCCGACACAGGGGGTGTTAAATAGCAATCAGCCCCAGCATTTT,CASSYPTQGVLNSNQPQHF
15,TRBD1,TRBV6-5,TRBJ1-4,-,TGTGCCAGCAGTTACTCAGCAGGGGGCAGGGAAAAACTGTTTTTT,CASSYSAGGREKLFF
13,-,TRBV19,TRBJ2-1,-,TGTGCCAGTAGTAGTCAGGCCTACAATGAGCAGTTCTTC,CASSSQAYNEQFF
14,TRBD1,TRBV2,TRBJ1-6,-,TGTGCCAGCAGGGGGGACAGCGTGCGGTCACCCCTCCACTTT,CASRGDSVRSPLHF
17,TRBD2,TRBV9,TRBJ2-2,-,TGTGCCAGCAGCGTCTTTAGCGGGAGGGCCGCCACCGGGGAGCTGTTTTTT,CASSVFSGRAATGELFF
15,-,TRBV24-1,TRBJ2-5,-,TGTGCCACCAGTGATTCTACAGGGCCCCAAGAGACCCAGTACTTC,CATSDSTGPQETQYF
13,-,TRBV18,TRBJ1-1,-,TGTGCCAGCTCACCAGCACAGAACACTGAAGCTTTCTTT,CASSPAQNTEAFF
17,TRBD2,TRBV4-3,TRBJ2-7,-,TGCGCCAGCAGCCATCTTGTAGCGGGAGAATTTTCCTACGAGCAGTACTTC,CASSHLVAGEFSYEQYF
17,-,TRBV19,TRBJ1-5,-,TGTGCCAGTAGTAGAGGACAGCCTCAGTATAGCAATCAGCCCCAGCATTTT,CASSRGQPQYSNQPQHF
15,-,TRBV3-1/TRBV3-2,TRBJ2-7,-,TGTGCCAGCAGCCAAGGTGCGGGGCGCTCCTACGAGCAGTACTTC,CASSQGAGRSYEQYF
14,-,TRBV3-1/TRBV3-2,TRBJ2-5,-,TGTGCCAGCAGCCCCCCGACTAGTGGGGAGACCCAGTACTTC,CASSPPTSGETQYF
18,TRBD1,TRBV18,TRBJ1-1,-,TGTGCCAGCTCACGAGGATTTTTGGGCAGGGGGCGGTACACTGAAGCTTTCTTT,CASSRGFLGRGRYTEAFF
14,-,TRBV19,TRBJ1-6,-,TGTGCCAGTAGGCCCAGGGCCTATAATTCACCCCTCCACTTT,CASRPRAYNSPLHF
19,-,TRBV12-2,TRBJ2-2,-,TGTGCAAGTCGCCATTTAGAATGGGGGGTAGTTACGAACACCGGGGAGCTGTTTTTT,CASRHLEWGVVTNTGELFF
14,-,TRBV7-2,TRBJ2-7,-,TGTGCCAGCAGCTTAGTATTCGGAGCCTACGAGCAGTACTTC,CASSLVFGAYEQYF
16,TRBD1,TRBV5-1,TRBJ2-5,-,TGCGCCAGCAGCTTGGTCGGGGGGACAGGGGTGAAGACCCAGTACTTC,CASSLVGGTGVKTQYF
12,-,TRBV5-1,TRBJ1-3,few,TGCGCCAGCAGGGGGCTCGGAAACACCATATATTTT,CASRGLGNTIYF
14,TRBD1,TRBV3-1/TRBV3-2,TRBJ2-5,-,TGTGCCAGCAGCCTCGGACAGGGGGTCACACGTTTGTACTTC,CASSLGQGVTRLYF
17,TRBD1,TRBV6-1,TRBJ1-6,-,TGTGCCAGCAGTGAAGTGTGGATGGGACAGGGGGGCTCACCCCTCCACTTT,CASSEVWMGQGGSPLHF
16,TRBD2,TRBV6-2/TRBV6-3,TRBJ2-6,few,TGTGCCAGCAGTTTGGGAGGGGAGGTAGGGGCCAACGTCCTGACTTTC,CASSLGGEVGANVLTF
16,TRBD2,TRBV7-9,TRBJ2-7,-,TGTGCCAGCAGCTTAGCTCCCGGGACTAGCGCTTACGAGCAGTACTTC,CASSLAPGTSAYEQYF
15,-,TRBV11-2,TRBJ1-1,-,TGTGCCAGCAGCAACCGGGCTGAGACGGGGACTGAAGCTTTCTTT,CASSNRAETGTEAFF
15,-,TRBV28,TRBJ1-5,-,TGTGCCAGCAGTTGGGCAGGGGAGTATAGTCAGCCCCAGCATTTT,CASSWAGEYSQPQHF
16,TRBD2,TRBV10-2,TRBJ2-7,-,TGCGCCAGCAGGGACGATATAGCGGGAGAAGACTACGAGCAGTACTTC,CASRDDIAGEDYEQYF
13,-,TRBV10-3,TRBJ1-1,-,TGTGCCATCCGTAGGGGGGGGGACACTGAAGCTTTCTTT,CAIRRGGDTEAFF
20,TRBD1,TRBV30,TRBJ1-2,few,TGTGCCTGGAGTGTACGAGGACAGGGGACTTTGAGGAGGGGGAACTATGGCTACACCTTC,CAWSVRGQGTLRRGNYGYTF
15,TRBD1,TRBV4-1,TRBJ2-7,-,TGCGCCAGCAGCCGAGGGACAGGGATCTCCTACGAGCAGTACTTC,CASSRGTGISYEQYF
16,TRBD1,TRBV10-3,TRBJ1-3,-,TGTGCCATCAGTCAAGGGACAGGCTACTCTGGAAACACCATATATTTT,CAISQGTGYSGNTIYF
16,-,TRBV7-2,TRBJ1-3,-,TGTGCCAGCAGCTTAGCCGGGGTGATCGTCGGAAACACCATATATTTT,CASSLAGVIVGNTIYF
15,TRBD1,TRBV28,TRBJ2-7,-,TGTGCCAGCAGTTTATTCCGGGACAGCTCCTACGAGCAGTACTTC,CASSLFRDSSYEQYF
15,TRBD1,TRBV2,TRBJ1-1,medium-sized,TGTGCCAGCAGTGGAATGGACAGGGCGAACACTGAAGCTTTCTTT,CASSGMDRANTEAFF
14,-,TRBV19,TRBJ1-3,-,TGTGCCACCCACCATTCTAGCTCTGGAAACACCATATATTTT,CATHHSSSGNTIYF
14,TRBD2,TRBV11-3,TRBJ2-1,-,TGTGCCAGCAGCTTAGACGGCGGGAGAAGTGAGCAGTTCTTC,CASSLDGGRSEQFF
19,-,TRBV4-1,TRBJ2-2,-,TGCGCCAGCAGCCAAGGGCCTCTTACCAGAAAATTCAACACCGGGGAGCTGTTTTTT,CASSQGPLTRKFNTGELFF
17,TRBD1,TRBV5-5,TRBJ1-6,-,TGTGCCAGCAGCTTTTCCGGGACAGGGACACGAAATTCACCCCTCCACTTT,CASSFSGTGTRNSPLHF
16,TRBD1,TRBV18,TRBJ2-2,-,TGTGCCAGCTCCCGCATTCCAGGACAGGGTACCGGGGAGCTGTTTTTT,CASSRIPGQGTGELFF
15,-,TRBV11-3,TRBJ1-2,-,TGTGCCAGCAGTACAGGATTCTACAGGGAAACGGGCTACACCTTC,CASSTGFYRETGYTF
13,-,TRBV9,TRBJ2-2,-,TGTGCCAGCAGCGACAGGAACACCGGGGAGCTGTTTTTT,CASSDRNTGELFF
16,TRBD2,TRBV6-2/TRBV6-3,TRBJ2-1,-,TGTGCCAGCAGTTACCCCTTAGCGGGAGGGCCCAATGAGCAGTTCTTC,CASSYPLAGGPNEQFF
12,-,TRBV7-2,TRBJ1-4,-,TGTGCCAGCAGCCCTCAGGGCTTAAAACTGTTTTTT,CASSPQGLKLFF
14,TRBD2,TRBV28,TRBJ2-3,-,TGTGCCAGCAGTCCAGCGGGAGTAGAAGATACGCAGTATTTT,CASSPAGVEDTQYF
19,TRBD2,TRBV11-2,TRBJ2-1,-,TGTGCCAGCAGCTTAGGGGTGGGACTAGCGGGAGGGTCCTACAATGAGCAGTTCTTC,CASSLGVGLAGGSYNEQFF
15,-,TRBV7-2,TRBJ2-5,-,TGTGCCAGCAGCTTAGTTGCGGGTGCGGGGGAGACCCAGTACTTC,CASSLVAGAGETQYF